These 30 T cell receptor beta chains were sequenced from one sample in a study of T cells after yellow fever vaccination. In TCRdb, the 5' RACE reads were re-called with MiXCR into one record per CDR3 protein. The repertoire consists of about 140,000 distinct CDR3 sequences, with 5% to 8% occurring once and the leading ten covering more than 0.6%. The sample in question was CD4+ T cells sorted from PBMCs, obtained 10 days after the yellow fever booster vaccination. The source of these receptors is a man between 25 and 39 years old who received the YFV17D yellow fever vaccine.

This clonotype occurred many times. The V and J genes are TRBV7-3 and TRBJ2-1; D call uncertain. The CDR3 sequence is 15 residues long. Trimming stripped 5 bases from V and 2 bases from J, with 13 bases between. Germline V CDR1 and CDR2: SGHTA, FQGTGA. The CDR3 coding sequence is TGTGCCAGCAGCCCCGCTGCGGTTACCTACAATGAGCAGTTCTTC. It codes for CASSPAAVTYNEQFF.

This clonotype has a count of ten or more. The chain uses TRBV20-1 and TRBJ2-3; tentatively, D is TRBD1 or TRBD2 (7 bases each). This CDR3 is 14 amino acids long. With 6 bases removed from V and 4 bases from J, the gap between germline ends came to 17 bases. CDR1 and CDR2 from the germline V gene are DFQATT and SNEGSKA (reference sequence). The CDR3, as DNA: TGCAGTGCCGGCAGGGGGGGCGCACCAGATACGCAGTATTTT. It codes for CSAGRGGAPDTQYF.

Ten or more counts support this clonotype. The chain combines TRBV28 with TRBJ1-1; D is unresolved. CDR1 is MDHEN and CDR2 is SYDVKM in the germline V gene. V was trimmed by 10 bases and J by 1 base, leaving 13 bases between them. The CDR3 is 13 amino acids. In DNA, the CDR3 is TGTGCCATCTTCAAAGGTGGGAACACTGAAGCTTTCTTT. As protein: CAIFKGGNTEAFF.

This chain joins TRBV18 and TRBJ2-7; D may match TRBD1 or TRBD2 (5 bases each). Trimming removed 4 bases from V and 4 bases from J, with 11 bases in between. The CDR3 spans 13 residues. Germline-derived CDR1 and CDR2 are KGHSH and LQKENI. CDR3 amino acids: CASSLGPRYEQYF. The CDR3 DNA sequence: TGTGCCAGCTCACTGGGACCGCGGTACGAGCAGTACTTC.

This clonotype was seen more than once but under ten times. This CDR3 reads CASSTSAAPQSEQYF. The DNA for the CDR3 is TGTGCCAGCAGCACTTCTGCTGCGCCCCAATCAGAGCAGTACTTC. This chain joins TRBV28 and TRBJ2-7; D gene unclear. Germline CDR1 and CDR2: MDHEN and SYDVKM. This CDR3 has 15 amino acids. Trimming removed 6 bases from V and 7 bases from J, with 22 bases in between.

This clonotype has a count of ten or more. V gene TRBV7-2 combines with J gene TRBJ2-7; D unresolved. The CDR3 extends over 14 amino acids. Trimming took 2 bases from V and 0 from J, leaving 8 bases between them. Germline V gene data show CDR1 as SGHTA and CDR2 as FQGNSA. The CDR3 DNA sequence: TGTGCCAGCAGCTTAAAGGGTCACTCCTACGAGCAGTACTTC. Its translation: CASSLKGHSYEQYF.

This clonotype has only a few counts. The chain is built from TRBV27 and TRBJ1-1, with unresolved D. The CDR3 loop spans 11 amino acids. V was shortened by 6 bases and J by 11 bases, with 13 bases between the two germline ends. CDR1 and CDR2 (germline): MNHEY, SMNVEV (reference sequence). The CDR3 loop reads CASSFAGRAFF. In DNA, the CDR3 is TGTGCCAGCAGCTTTGCGGGTAGGGCTTTCTTT.

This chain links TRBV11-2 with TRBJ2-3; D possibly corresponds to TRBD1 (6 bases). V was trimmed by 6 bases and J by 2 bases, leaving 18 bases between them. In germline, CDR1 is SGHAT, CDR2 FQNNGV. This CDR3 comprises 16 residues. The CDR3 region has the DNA TGTGCCAGCAGTCCCATCGACAGGAGACCCACAGATACGCAGTATTTT. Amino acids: CASSPIDRRPTDTQYF.

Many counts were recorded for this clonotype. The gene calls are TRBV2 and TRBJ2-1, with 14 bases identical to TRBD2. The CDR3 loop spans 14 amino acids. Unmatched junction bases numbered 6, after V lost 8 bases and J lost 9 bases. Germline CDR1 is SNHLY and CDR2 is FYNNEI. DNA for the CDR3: TGTGCCAGCGCCGGGACTAGCGGGAGTAGTGAGCAGTTCTTC. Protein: CASAGTSGSSEQFF.

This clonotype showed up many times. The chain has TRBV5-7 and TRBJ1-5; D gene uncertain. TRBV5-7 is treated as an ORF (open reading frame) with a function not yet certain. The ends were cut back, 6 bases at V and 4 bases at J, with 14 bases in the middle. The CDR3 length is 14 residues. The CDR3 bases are TGTGCCAGCATCCGGGCCGACAAGAATCAGCCCCAGCATTTT. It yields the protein CASIRADKNQPQHF.

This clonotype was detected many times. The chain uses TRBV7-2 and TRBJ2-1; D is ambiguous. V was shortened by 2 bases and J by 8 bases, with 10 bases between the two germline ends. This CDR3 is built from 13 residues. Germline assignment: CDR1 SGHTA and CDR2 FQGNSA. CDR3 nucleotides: TGTGCCAGCAGCTTATATTTTCGCGATGAGCAGTTCTTC. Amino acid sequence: CASSLYFRDEQFF.

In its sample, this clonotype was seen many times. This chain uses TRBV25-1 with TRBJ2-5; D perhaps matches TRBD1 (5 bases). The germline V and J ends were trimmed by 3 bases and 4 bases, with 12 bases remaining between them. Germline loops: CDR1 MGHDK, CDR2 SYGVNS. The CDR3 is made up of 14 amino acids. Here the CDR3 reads CASSDPGLRETQYF. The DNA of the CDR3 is TGTGCCAGCAGTGACCCAGGGTTGCGAGAGACCCAGTACTTC. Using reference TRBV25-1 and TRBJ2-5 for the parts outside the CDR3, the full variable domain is EADIYQTPRYLVIGTGKKITLECSQTMGHDKMYWYQQDPGMELHLIHYSYGVNSTEKGDLSSESTVSRIRTEHFPLTLESARPSHTSQYLCASSDPGLRETQYFGPGTRLLVL.

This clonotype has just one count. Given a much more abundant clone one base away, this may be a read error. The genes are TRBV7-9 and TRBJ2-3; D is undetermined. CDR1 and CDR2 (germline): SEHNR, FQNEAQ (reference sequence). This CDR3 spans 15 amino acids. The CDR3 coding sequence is TGTACCATCGACAACCGGAGACCTAGCACAGATACGCAGTATTTT. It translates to CTIDNRRPSTDTQYF.

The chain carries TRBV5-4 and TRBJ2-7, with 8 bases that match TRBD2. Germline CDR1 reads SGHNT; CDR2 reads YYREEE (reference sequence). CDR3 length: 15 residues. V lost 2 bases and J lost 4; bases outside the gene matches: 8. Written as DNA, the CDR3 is TGTGCCAGCAGCTTAAAGACTAGCGCCGCGTACGAGCAGTACTTC. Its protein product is CASSLKTSAAYEQYF.

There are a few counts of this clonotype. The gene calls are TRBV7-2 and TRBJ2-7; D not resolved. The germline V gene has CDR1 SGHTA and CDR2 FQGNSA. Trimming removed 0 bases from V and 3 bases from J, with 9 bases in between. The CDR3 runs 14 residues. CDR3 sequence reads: CASSLARRDYEQYF. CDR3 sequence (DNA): TGTGCCAGCAGCTTAGCCCGCAGAGACTACGAGCAGTACTTC.

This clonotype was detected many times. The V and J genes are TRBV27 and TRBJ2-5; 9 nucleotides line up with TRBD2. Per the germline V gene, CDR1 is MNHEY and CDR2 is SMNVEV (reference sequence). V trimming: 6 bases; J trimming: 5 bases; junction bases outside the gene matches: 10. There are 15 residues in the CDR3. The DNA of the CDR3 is TGTGCCAGCAGACCCGCCCTTAGCGGGAGTGAGACCCAGTACTTC. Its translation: CASRPALSGSETQYF.

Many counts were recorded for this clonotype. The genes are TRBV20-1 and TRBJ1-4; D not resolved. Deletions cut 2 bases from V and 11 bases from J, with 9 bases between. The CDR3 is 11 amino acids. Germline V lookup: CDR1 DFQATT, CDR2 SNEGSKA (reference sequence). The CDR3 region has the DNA TGCAGTGCTAGAATATGGGAGAAACTGTTTTTT. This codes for CSARIWEKLFF.

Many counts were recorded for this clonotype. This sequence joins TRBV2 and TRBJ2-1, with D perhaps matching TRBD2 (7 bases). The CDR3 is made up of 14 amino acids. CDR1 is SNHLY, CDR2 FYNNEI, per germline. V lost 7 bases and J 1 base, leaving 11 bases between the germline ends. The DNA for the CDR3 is TGTGCCAGCACAAGGGGGGGGTCCTACAATGAGCAGTTCTTC. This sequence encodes CASTRGGSYNEQFF. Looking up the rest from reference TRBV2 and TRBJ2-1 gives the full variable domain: EPEVTQTPSHQVTQMGQEVILRCVPISNHLYFYWYRQILGQKVEFLVSFYNNEISEKSEIFDDQFSVERPDGSNFTLKIRSTKLEDSAMYFCASTRGGSYNEQFFGPGTRLTVL.

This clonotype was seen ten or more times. The CDR3 here is CASSRRRDSGMEYF. DNA of the CDR3: TGTGCCAGCAGCCGTCGCCGGGACAGCGGAATGGAGTACTTC. This chain connects TRBV6-5 to TRBJ2-7; TRBD1 agrees at 7 bases. Looked up from germline, CDR1 is MNHEY and CDR2 is SVGAGI. CDR3 length equals 14 residues. Germline trimming cut 6 bases from V and 11 bases from J; bases unmatched to any gene: 16.

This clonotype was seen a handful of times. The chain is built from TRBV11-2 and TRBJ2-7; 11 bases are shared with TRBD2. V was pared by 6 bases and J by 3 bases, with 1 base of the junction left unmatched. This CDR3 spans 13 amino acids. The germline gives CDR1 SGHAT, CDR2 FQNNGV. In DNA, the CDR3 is TGTGCCAGCAGGGGGACTAGCGGCTACGAGCAGTACTTC. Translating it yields CASRGTSGYEQYF.

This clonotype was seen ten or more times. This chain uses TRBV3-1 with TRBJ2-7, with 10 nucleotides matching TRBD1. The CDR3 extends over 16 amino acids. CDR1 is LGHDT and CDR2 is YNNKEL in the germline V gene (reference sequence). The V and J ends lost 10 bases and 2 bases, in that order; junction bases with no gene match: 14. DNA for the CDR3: TGTGCCACCTCAAGTAAACGGACAGGGGGTCCCTACGAGCAGTACTTC. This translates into CATSSKRTGGPYEQYF.

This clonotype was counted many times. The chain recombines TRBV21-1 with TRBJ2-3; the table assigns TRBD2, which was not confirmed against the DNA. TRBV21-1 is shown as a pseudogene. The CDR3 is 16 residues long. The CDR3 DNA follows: TGTGCCAGCAGCAAATTCAGAGGGAGGGGGACAGATACGCAGTATTTT. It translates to CASSKFRGRGTDTQYF.

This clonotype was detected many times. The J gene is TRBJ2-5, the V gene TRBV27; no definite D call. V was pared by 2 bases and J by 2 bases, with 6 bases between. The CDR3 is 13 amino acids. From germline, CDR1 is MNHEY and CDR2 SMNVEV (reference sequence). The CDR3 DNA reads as TGTGCCAGCAGTTTAACCTTACAAGAGACCCAGTACTTC. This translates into CASSLTLQETQYF.

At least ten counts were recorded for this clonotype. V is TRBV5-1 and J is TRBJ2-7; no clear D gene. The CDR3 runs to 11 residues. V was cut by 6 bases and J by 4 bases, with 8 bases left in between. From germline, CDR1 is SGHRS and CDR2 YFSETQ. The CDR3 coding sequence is TGCGCCAGCACTGCGGAGTACGAGCAGTACTTC. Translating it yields CASTAEYEQYF. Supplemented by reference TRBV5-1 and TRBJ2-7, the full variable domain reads KAGVTQTPRYLIKTRGQQVTLSCSPISGHRSVSWYQQTPGQGLQFLFEYFSETQRNKGNFPGRFSGRQFSNSRSEMNVSTLELGDSALYLCASTAEYEQYFGPGTRLTVT.

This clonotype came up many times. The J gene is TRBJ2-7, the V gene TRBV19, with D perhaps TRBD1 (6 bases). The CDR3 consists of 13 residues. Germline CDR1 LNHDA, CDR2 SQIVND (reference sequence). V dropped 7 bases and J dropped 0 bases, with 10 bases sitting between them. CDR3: CASKDRSSYEQYF. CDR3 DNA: TGTGCCAGTAAAGACAGGAGCTCCTACGAGCAGTACTTC.

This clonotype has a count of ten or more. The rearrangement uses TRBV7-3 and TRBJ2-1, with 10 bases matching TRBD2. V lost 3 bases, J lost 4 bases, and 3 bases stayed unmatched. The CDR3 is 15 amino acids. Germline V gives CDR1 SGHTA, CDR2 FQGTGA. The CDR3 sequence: CASSFLAGAYNEQFF. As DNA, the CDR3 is TGTGCCAGCAGCTTCCTAGCGGGAGCGTACAATGAGCAGTTCTTC.

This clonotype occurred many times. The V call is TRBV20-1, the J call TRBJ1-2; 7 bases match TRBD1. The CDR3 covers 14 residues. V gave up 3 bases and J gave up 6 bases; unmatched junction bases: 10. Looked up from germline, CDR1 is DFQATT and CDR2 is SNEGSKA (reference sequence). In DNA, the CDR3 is TGCAGTGCTAGGAATTCACGACAGGGAGATGGCTACACCTTC. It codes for CSARNSRQGDGYTF.

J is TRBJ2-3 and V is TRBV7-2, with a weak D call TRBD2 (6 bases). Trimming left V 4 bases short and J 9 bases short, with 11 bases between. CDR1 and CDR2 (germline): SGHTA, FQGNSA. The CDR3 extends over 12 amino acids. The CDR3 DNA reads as TGTGCCAGCAGCTCCACCGGGAGAACGCAGTATTTT. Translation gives CASSSTGRTQYF.

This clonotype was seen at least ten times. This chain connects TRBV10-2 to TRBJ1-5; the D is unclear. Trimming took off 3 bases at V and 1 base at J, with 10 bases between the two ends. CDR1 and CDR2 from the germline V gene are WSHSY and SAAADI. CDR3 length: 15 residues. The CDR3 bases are TGCGCCAGCAGTGAAGTGCGCGCCAGCAATCAGCCCCAGCATTTT. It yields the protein CASSEVRASNQPQHF.

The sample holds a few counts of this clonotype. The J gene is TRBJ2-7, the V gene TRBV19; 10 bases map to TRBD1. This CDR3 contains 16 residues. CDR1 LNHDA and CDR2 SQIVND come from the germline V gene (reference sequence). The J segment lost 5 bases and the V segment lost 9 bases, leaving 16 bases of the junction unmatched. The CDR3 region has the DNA TGTGCCAGCACTTCCTCCCGGGACAGGGGAAGGAACGAGCAGTACTTC. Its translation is CASTSSRDRGRNEQYF.